These 24 T cell receptor beta chains were sequenced from one sample in a study of T cells after yellow fever vaccination (dated by TCRdb to between 2017 and 2020). Preparation of the library involved 5' RACE. TCRdb lists the instrument as Illumina HiSeq 2500. Using fastp at Q25 and MiXCR, TCRdb reprocessed the public reads and kept productive beta chains. Each entry merges the rows of one CDR3 protein and shows their most common DNA and genes. This sample gives a few hundred thousand distinct CDR3 sequences in total; around a tenth of them show up just once. In total, the top ten clones hold 18% of the sample. The label giving this sample's treatment or condition can be read as: live attenuated yellow fever vaccine strain. Sequences were derived from PBMCs, sampled on the day of the first yellow fever vaccination. All receptors come from a man aged 18-30 years who received the YFV17D yellow fever vaccine.

This clonotype was counted a few times. The V and J genes are TRBV6-5 and TRBJ2-1, with 8 bases fitting TRBD1. The junction had 9 bases not matched to a gene; V was cut back by 3 bases and J by 8 bases. The CDR3 sequence is 15 residues long. Per the germline V gene, CDR1 is MNHEY and CDR2 is SVGAGI. CDR3 residues: CASSYRPGQGYEQFF. The CDR3 DNA is TGTGCCAGCAGTTATAGGCCCGGACAGGGTTATGAGCAGTTCTTC.

This clonotype came up many times. This chain connects TRBV5-1 to TRBJ1-1, with 7 bases aligning to TRBD1. From germline, CDR1 is SGHRS and CDR2 YFSETQ. V lost 0 bases, J lost 0 bases, and 2 bases stayed unmatched. CDR3 size: 15 residues. CDR3 in DNA: TGCGCCAGCAGCTTGGCCGGACAGGTGAACACTGAAGCTTTCTTT. It translates to CASSLAGQVNTEAFF.

This clonotype was observed a few times. The V and J genes are TRBV18 and TRBJ2-1; the D gene could be TRBD1 or TRBD2 (6 bases each). The CDR3 totals 15 residues. The V end lost 0 bases, the J end lost 2 bases, and 8 bases lay between the germline ends. CDR1 KGHSH and CDR2 LQKENI come from the germline V gene. CDR3 loop: CASSPPGGTYNEQFF. The DNA for the CDR3 is TGTGCCAGCTCACCACCAGGGGGGACCTACAATGAGCAGTTCTTC. Together with reference TRBV18 and TRBJ2-1, the CDR3 gives the full variable domain: NAGVMQNPRHLVRRRGQEARLRCSPMKGHSHVYWYRQLPEEGLKFMVYLQKENIIDESGMPKERFSAEFPKEGPSILRIQQVVRGDSAAYFCASSPPGGTYNEQFFGPGTRLTVL.

The V and J genes are TRBV6-5 and TRBJ1-2, with no clear D. Trimming removed 0 bases from V and 8 bases from J, with 16 bases in between. There are 15 residues in the CDR3. Germline assignment: CDR1 MNHEY and CDR2 SVGAGI. In DNA, the CDR3 is TGTGCCAGCAGTTACTCGAATATGGGTGTCGGCGGCTACACCTTC. Amino acid sequence: CASSYSNMGVGGYTF.

This clonotype has a handful of counts. The V call is TRBV5-1, the J call TRBJ2-5; tentatively, D is TRBD1 (5 bases). This CDR3 comprises 15 residues. Per germline, CDR1 SGHRS and CDR2 YFSETQ. V lost 4 bases to trimming and J lost 4 bases, with 17 bases between them. CDR3 nucleotides: TGCGCCAGCAGCCCCACAGGTCCCCACGGAGAGACCCAGTACTTC. It is translated as CASSPTGPHGETQYF. Full variable domain (missing parts from reference TRBV5-1 and TRBJ2-5): KAGVTQTPRYLIKTRGQQVTLSCSPISGHRSVSWYQQTPGQGLQFLFEYFSETQRNKGNFPGRFSGRQFSNSRSEMNVSTLELGDSALYLCASSPTGPHGETQYFGPGTRLLVL.

This clonotype occurred a few times. This sequence joins TRBV29-1 and TRBJ2-5, with D unclear. In germline, CDR1 is SQVTM, CDR2 ANQGSEA. The CDR3 extends over 12 amino acids. V was clipped by 3 bases and J by 5 bases, with 10 bases between them. DNA of the CDR3: TGCAGCGTTGAGCTAACCGGGGAGACCCAGTACTTC. Amino acid sequence: CSVELTGETQYF. Together with reference TRBV29-1 and TRBJ2-5, the CDR3 gives the full variable domain: SAVISQKPSRDICQRGTSLTIQCQVDSQVTMMFWYRQQPGQSLTLIATANQGSEATYESGFVIDKFPISRPNLTFSTLTVSNMSPEDSSIYLCSVELTGETQYFGPGTRLLVL.

In this sample, this clonotype turned up a few times. J is TRBJ2-2 and V is TRBV12-5, with TRBD1 matching 8 bases. This CDR3 comprises 16 residues. J lost 5 bases, V lost 2 bases, and 7 bases had no gene match. Germline V gene sequence: CDR1 LGHNT, CDR2 FRNRAP. CDR3 nucleotide sequence: TGTGCTAGTGGTTTGACCCAGGGGGCCCGGACCGGGGAGCTGTTTTTT. This translates into CASGLTQGARTGELFF. Complete variable domain (other parts from reference TRBV12-5 and TRBJ2-2): DARVTQTPRHKVTEMGQEVTMRCQPILGHNTVFWYRQTMMQGLELLAYFRNRAPLDDSGMPKDRFSAEMPDATLATLKIQPSEPRDSAVYFCASGLTQGARTGELFFGEGSRLTVL.

This chain connects TRBV28 to TRBJ2-3, with D possibly matching TRBD1 (7 bases). CDR3 length equals 16 residues. Germline V gene data show CDR1 as MDHEN and CDR2 as SYDVKM. The germline V and J ends were trimmed by 7 bases and 4 bases, with 21 bases remaining between them. CDR3 in amino acids: CASTITEGATPDTQYF. Here the CDR3 DNA reads TGTGCCAGCACCATAACGGAGGGGGCAACCCCAGATACGCAGTATTTT.

The chain combines TRBV9 with TRBJ2-1; D is uncertain. Germline V CDR1 and CDR2: SGDLS, YYNGEE. CDR3 length: 15 amino acids. V lost 0 bases to trimming and J lost 8 bases, with 15 bases between them. The CDR3, as DNA: TGTGCCAGCAGCGTAGAAGGCCTACGGAAGGATGAGCAGTTCTTC. Its translation is CASSVEGLRKDEQFF.

This sequence joins TRBV7-2 and TRBJ2-7, with no clear D. The CDR3 contains 13 residues. CDR1 is SGHTA and CDR2 is FQGNSA in the germline V gene. V lost 3 bases and J lost 3, with 9 bases in between. In DNA form, the CDR3 reads TGTGCCAGCAGCTTCGCCGTCGGCTACGAGCAGTACGTC. Protein product: CASSFAVGYEQYV.

This chain links TRBV20-1 with TRBJ1-1, with D unresolved. The CDR3 is 8 residues long. The V gene's germline CDR1 is DFQATT and CDR2 SNEGSKA (reference sequence). Here the CDR3 DNA reads TGCAGAAACACTGAAGCTTTCTTT. Its protein is CRNTEAFF.

The table lists this clonotype with a few counts. In DNA, the CDR3 is TGTGCCAGCAGATACCGACTAGCGGGGGGCACAGATACGCAGTATTTT. Protein product: CASRYRLAGGTDTQYF. The J gene is TRBJ2-3, the V gene TRBV6-5; 12 nucleotides line up with TRBD2. The CDR3 loop spans 16 amino acids. The germline CDR1 and CDR2 sequences are MNHEY and SVGAGI. V lost 6 bases, J lost 1 base, and 5 bases stayed unmatched.

In this sample, this clonotype turned up a few times. CDR3 DNA sequence: TGTGCCAGCAGTTTCAGCGGGAACACAGATACGCAGTATTTT. Its protein product is CASSFSGNTDTQYF. The V and J genes are TRBV27 and TRBJ2-3, with 7 positions matching TRBD2. Trimming at V came to 3 bases and at J to 2 bases, leaving 2 bases not matched to a gene. The CDR3 spans 14 residues. The germline V gene has CDR1 MNHEY and CDR2 SMNVEV (reference sequence).

The chain recombines TRBV5-1 with TRBJ2-5; 16 bases align to TRBD2. CDR3 size: 16 residues. Germline-derived CDR1 and CDR2 are SGHRS and YFSETQ. J was trimmed by 10 bases and V by 6 bases; bases with no gene match: 12. The DNA for the CDR3 is TGCGCCAGCACCTCCTCTGGGACTAGCGGGGGGGTAGGCCAGTACTTC. It translates to CASTSSGTSGGVGQYF.

This chain links TRBV4-3 with TRBJ2-1; D possibly uses TRBD1 or TRBD2 (5 bases each). Germline CDR1 reads LGHNA; CDR2 reads YSLEER. The CDR3 is 12 residues long. V was cut by 0 bases and J by 12 bases, with 9 bases left in between. The CDR3 here is CASSQDLGVQFF. CDR3 DNA: TGCGCCAGCAGCCAAGACCTGGGGGTGCAGTTCTTC.

The CDR3 DNA reads as TGTGCCAGCAGTTTTGCCGGGCTACCCCTCCACTTT. This encodes CASSFAGLPLHF. The genes are TRBV12-3 or TRBV12-4 and TRBJ1-6; D remains ambiguous. CDR3 size: 12 residues. V shed 3 bases and J shed 12 bases, with 9 bases lying between them.

Ten or more counts support this clonotype. Here the CDR3 reads CASSLDGIGTVGNQPQHF. The CDR3 bases are TGCGCCAGCAGCTTGGATGGGATTGGGACAGTGGGCAATCAGCCCCAGCATTTT. The chain carries TRBV5-1 and TRBJ1-5, with 7 bases identical to TRBD1. This CDR3 has 18 amino acids. CDR1 is SGHRS and CDR2 is YFSETQ in the germline V gene. The V gene end was trimmed by 0 bases and the J gene end by 2 bases; junction bases not matched to a gene: 11.

The sample holds a few counts of this clonotype. V gene TRBV18 combines with J gene TRBJ1-4; D is ambiguous. The CDR3 length is 14 residues. The germline gives CDR1 KGHSH, CDR2 LQKENI. V shed 0 bases and J shed 4 bases, with 6 bases lying between them. The CDR3 DNA reads TGTGCCAGCTCACCACCCGGAGTTAATGAAAAACTGTTTTTT. Amino acids: CASSPPGVNEKLFF.

This chain links TRBV6-2 or TRBV6-3 with TRBJ1-1, with a weak D call TRBD1 (6 bases). CDR3 length: 15 residues. With 6 bases removed from V and 8 bases from J, the gap between germline ends came to 22 bases. From germline, CDR1 is MNHEY and CDR2 SVGEGT. The CDR3 is CASSPLTDGGGEAFF. The CDR3 coding sequence is TGTGCCAGCAGCCCACTGACGGACGGAGGGGGGGAAGCTTTCTTT.

This clonotype was recorded many times. The chain couples TRBV25-1 to TRBJ2-3; possible D gene TRBD1, 7 bases. The germline CDR1 and CDR2 sequences are MGHDK and SYGVNS. The CDR3 loop spans 14 amino acids. V was clipped by 2 bases and J by 5 bases, with 11 bases between them. This chain's CDR3 is CASSEPQGGDTQYF. The DNA of the CDR3 is TGTGCCAGCAGTGAACCCCAGGGGGGAGATACGCAGTATTTT.

This rearrangement joins TRBV6-2 or TRBV6-3 to TRBJ2-3; no clear D gene. Germline CDR1 MNHEY, CDR2 SVGEGT. The CDR3 consists of 12 residues. With 9 bases removed from V and 2 bases from J, the gap between germline ends came to 9 bases. CDR3 sequence reads: CASAETTDTQYF. The CDR3 bases are TGTGCCAGTGCGGAAACCACAGATACGCAGTATTTT.

The rearrangement links TRBV6-2 or TRBV6-3 to TRBJ2-7, with D unclear. The CDR3 contains 16 residues. Trimming removed 2 bases from V and 0 bases from J, with 14 bases in between. The germline CDR1 and CDR2 sequences are MNHEY and SVGEGT. In DNA form, the CDR3 reads TGTGCCAGCAGTTACAGACGAGGCATTAGCTCCTACGAGCAGTACGTC. Protein: CASSYRRGISSYEQYV.

The chain combines TRBV20-1 with TRBJ2-7, with D maybe TRBD2 (6 bases). The CDR3 spans 15 residues. The germline CDR1 and CDR2 sequences are DFQATT and SNEGSKA (reference sequence). With 0 bases removed from V and 2 bases from J, the gap between germline ends came to 14 bases. CDR3 protein: CSARDARRGPYEQYF. CDR3 sequence (DNA): TGCAGTGCTAGAGACGCGCGGCGGGGCCCCTACGAGCAGTACTTC.

The chain couples TRBV19 to TRBJ2-7; D perhaps matches TRBD2 (5 bases). V lost 7 bases, J lost 3 bases, and 16 bases lay in between. The CDR3 sequence is 14 residues long. The germline gives CDR1 LNHDA, CDR2 SQIVND (reference sequence). CDR3 sequence (DNA): TGTGCCAGTATATCGGGAAGTGCGGTCTACGAGCAGTACTTC. Its translation: CASISGSAVYEQYF. Full variable domain (missing parts from reference TRBV19 and TRBJ2-7): DGGITQSPKYLFRKEGQNVTLSCEQNLNHDAMYWYRQDPGQGLRLIYYSQIVNDFQKGDIAEGYSVSREKKESFPLTVTSAQKNPTAFYLCASISGSAVYEQYFGPGTRLTVT.